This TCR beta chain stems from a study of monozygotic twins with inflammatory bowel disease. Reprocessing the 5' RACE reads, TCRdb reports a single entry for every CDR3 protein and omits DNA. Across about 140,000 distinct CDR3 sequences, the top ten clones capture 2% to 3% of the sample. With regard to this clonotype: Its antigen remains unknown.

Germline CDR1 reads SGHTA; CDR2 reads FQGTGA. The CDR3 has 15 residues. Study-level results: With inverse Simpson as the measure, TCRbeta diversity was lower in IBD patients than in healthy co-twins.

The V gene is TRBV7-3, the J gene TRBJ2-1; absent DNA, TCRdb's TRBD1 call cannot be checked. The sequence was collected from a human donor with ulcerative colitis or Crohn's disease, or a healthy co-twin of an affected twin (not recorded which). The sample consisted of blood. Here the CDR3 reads CASSFGSGGDNEQFF.